Following are 25 T cell receptor beta chains from one sample sequenced in a study of cytomegalovirus exposure and HLA in healthy donors. Produced via immunoSEQ multiplex PCR; TCRdb's table is partial and in-frame only. The sample yields around 98,000 clones, around 90% seen once. Material for sequencing was PBMCs. The receptor source for this set is a woman aged 30 to 39 in good health and CMV-seronegative.

The rearrangement uses TRBV6-4 and TRBJ2-2; D is perhaps TRBD2 (6 bases). The CDR3 sequence is 17 residues long. Germline lookup yields CDR1 MRHNA and CDR2 SNTAGT. Trimming took 0 bases from V and 6 from J, leaving 17 bases between them. CDR3 sequence (DNA): TGTGCCAGCAGTGACTCGAAAATATTCGGGGGTCCCGGGGAGCTGTTTTTT. This sequence encodes CASSDSKIFGGPGELFF.

This clone was detected only a few times. This chain joins TRBV7-9 and TRBJ1-1; unclear D gene. This CDR3 is built from 11 residues. With 1 base removed from V and 7 bases from J, the gap between germline ends came to 4 bases. CDR1 SEHNR and CDR2 FQNEAQ come from the germline V gene (reference sequence). CDR3 sequence reads: CASSLGSEAFF. The CDR3, as DNA: TGTGCCAGCAGCTTAGGCAGTGAAGCTTTCTTT.

The chain employs TRBV25-1 and TRBJ2-5; 10 bases are shared with TRBD1. Germline V CDR1 and CDR2: MGHDK, SYGVNS. Losses at the gene ends were 4 bases for V and 5 bases for J; bases not matched to a gene: 13. The CDR3 has 17 residues. CDR3 residues: CASSAPGQGLLGETQYF. The DNA for the CDR3 is TGTGCCAGCAGTGCACCGGGACAGGGGCTCTTGGGGGAGACCCAGTACTTC.

The chain links TRBV5-4 to TRBJ2-5; 9 bases align to TRBD2. The CDR3 runs to 15 residues. From germline, CDR1 is SGHNT and CDR2 YYREEE (reference sequence). V lost 1 base, J lost 0 bases, and 1 base stayed unmatched. The CDR3 region is CASSLSSGNQETQYF. CDR3 in DNA: TGTGCCAGCAGCTTGTCTAGCGGGAACCAAGAGACCCAGTACTTC.

The chain uses TRBV19 and TRBJ2-1; 7 bases map to TRBD2. This CDR3 comprises 14 residues. Germline V lookup: CDR1 LNHDA, CDR2 SQIVND (reference sequence). V lost 1 base and J lost 8; bases outside the gene matches: 5. DNA of the CDR3: TGTGCCAGTAGTATAGGGACTAGGATCTATGAGCAGTTCTTC. Protein sequence: CASSIGTRIYEQFF.

The gene calls are TRBV7-7 and TRBJ2-2; 7 nucleotides line up with TRBD1. The CDR3 is 14 amino acids. Germline CDR1 and CDR2: SSHAT and FNYEAQ (reference sequence). The ends lost 5 bases at V and 3 bases at J; junction bases unmatched: 3. In nucleotides, the CDR3 is TGTGCCAGCAGCATTGACAGGGACACCGGGGAGCTGTTTTTT. Translated, it gives CASSIDRDTGELFF.

This chain joins TRBV6-5 and TRBJ1-4; D is ambiguous. V was cut by 6 bases and J by 6 bases, with 11 bases left in between. The germline gives CDR1 MNHEY, CDR2 SVGAGI. CDR3 size: 13 residues. Here the CDR3 reads CASRPMSYEKLFF. CDR3 nucleotides: TGTGCCAGCAGGCCGATGAGTTATGAAAAACTGTTTTTT.

The rearrangement uses TRBV5-6 and TRBJ2-7; unclear D gene. The germline V gene encodes CDR1 SGHDT and CDR2 YYEEEE. The CDR3 runs 12 residues. V dropped 1 base and J dropped 3 bases, with 5 bases sitting between them. In DNA form, the CDR3 reads TGTGCCAGCAGCTTGATAAACTACGAGCAGTACTTC. Translating it yields CASSLINYEQYF.

The chain carries TRBV14 and TRBJ1-1; the D is unclear. The CDR3 covers 13 residues. Germline V gene lookup returns CDR1 SGHDN and CDR2 FVKESK. Deletions cut 0 bases from V and 1 base from J, with 3 bases between. The CDR3, as DNA: TGTGCCAGCAGCCAAGACGGGAACACTGAAGCTTTCTTT. The encoded protein is CASSQDGNTEAFF.

The chain recombines TRBV5-6 with TRBJ1-2; TRBD1 matches 10 bases. Germline CDR1 reads SGHDT; CDR2 reads YYEEEE. Trimming removed 1 base from V and 4 bases from J; junction bases left unmatched: 4. This CDR3 spans 15 amino acids. The CDR3 loop is CASSLLGDRGYGYTF. CDR3 nucleotides: TGTGCCAGCAGCTTGTTAGGGGACAGGGGCTATGGCTACACCTTC.

The chain recombines TRBV14 with TRBJ1-2; 8 positions match TRBD1. Per the germline V gene, CDR1 is SGHDN and CDR2 is FVKESK. V was clipped by 3 bases and J by 5 bases; unmatched bases: 2. The CDR3 is made up of 13 amino acids. CDR3 nucleotide sequence: TGTGCCAGCAGCCATGGACAGGGATATGGCTACACCTTC. It yields the protein CASSHGQGYGYTF.

J is TRBJ2-7 and V is TRBV21-1; TRBD1 was called by the table and not checked on the DNA. TRBV21-1 is flagged as a pseudogene. This CDR3 comprises 15 residues. The CDR3 sequence: CASSNATGPLGEQYF. In nucleotides, the CDR3 is TGTGCCAGCAGCAACGCCACAGGGCCCCTGGGCGAGCAGTACTTC.

The chain uses TRBV7-2 and TRBJ2-1; 8 nucleotides align to TRBD1. Trimming took 5 bases from V and 9 from J; bases not matched to a gene: 6. In germline, CDR1 is SGHTA, CDR2 FQGNSA. The CDR3 has 13 amino acids. The CDR3 sequence is CASSKTGVGEQFF. DNA of the CDR3: TGTGCCAGCAGCAAGACAGGGGTAGGTGAGCAGTTCTTC.

This rearrangement joins TRBV5-1 to TRBJ2-1; 10 nucleotides align to TRBD2. Germline assignment: CDR1 SGHRS and CDR2 YFSETQ. J was trimmed by 5 bases and V by 5 bases; bases with no gene match: 7. The CDR3 loop spans 15 amino acids. CDR3 sequence (DNA): TGCGCCAGCAGGTTAGGGACTAGCGTAAACAATGAGCAGTTCTTC. This encodes CASRLGTSVNNEQFF.

This chain links TRBV9 with TRBJ2-3, with TRBD1 matching 7 bases. The CDR3 has 15 amino acids. Germline V lookup: CDR1 SGDLS, CDR2 YYNGEE. Germline trimming cut 5 bases from V and 1 base from J; bases unmatched to any gene: 7. CDR3 in amino acids: CASSAFDRGTDTQYF. In DNA form, the CDR3 reads TGTGCCAGCAGTGCATTTGACAGGGGCACAGATACGCAGTATTTT.

The chain recombines TRBV2 with TRBJ1-4; D call uncertain. Trimming pared 1 base from V and 8 bases from J, leaving 14 bases between. The CDR3 runs 15 residues. Per germline, CDR1 SNHLY and CDR2 FYNNEI. The CDR3 loop is CASSEVTGVGEKLFF. Here the CDR3 DNA reads TGTGCCAGCAGTGAAGTAACCGGGGTAGGAGAAAAACTGTTTTTT.

V gene TRBV6-5 combines with J gene TRBJ1-5, with D possibly matching TRBD1 (5 bases). The germline CDR1 and CDR2 sequences are MNHEY and SVGAGI. Trimming cost V 6 bases and J 2 bases, with 11 bases left between them. The CDR3 runs to 14 residues. The CDR3 spells CASRGGLGNQPQHF. The CDR3 DNA follows: TGTGCCAGCAGGGGGGGTCTAGGCAATCAGCCCCAGCATTTT.

The chain carries TRBV29-1 and TRBJ2-3; 8 bases match TRBD2. The V gene's germline CDR1 is SQVTM and CDR2 ANQGSEA. CDR3 length: 12 amino acids. The CDR3 DNA reads TGCAGTGCGGGGGGCCGCACAGATACGCAGTATTTT. Encoded protein: CSAGGRTDTQYF.

Of note for this clone: At one end, the junction sequence differs from germline, possibly due to a read error. The chain uses TRBV29-1 and TRBJ2-7, with D maybe TRBD1 (5 bases). Germline CDR1 and CDR2: SQVTM and ANQGSEA. This CDR3 is built from 15 residues. CDR3 nucleotides: TGCAGCGTAGAAGGGGCTGGTCTACGGACCTACGAGCAGTACTTC. Residues: CSVEGAGLRTYEQYF.

The rearrangement uses TRBV4-2 and TRBJ1-2, with D perhaps TRBD1 (5 bases). Trimming removed 0 bases at V and 5 bases at J, with 13 bases between. This CDR3 is 15 amino acids long. The germline V gene has CDR1 LGHNA and CDR2 YNFKEQ. The CDR3 loop is CASSQDPRVKYGYTF. The CDR3 DNA sequence: TGTGCCAGCAGCCAAGACCCCAGGGTTAAGTATGGCTACACCTTC.

This sequence joins TRBV6-1 and TRBJ2-3; possibly TRBD1 for D (6 bases). This CDR3 contains 12 residues. Germline V gene lookup returns CDR1 MNHNS and CDR2 SASEGT. Deletions cut 6 bases from V and 4 bases from J, with 8 bases between. The DNA for the CDR3 is TGTGCCAGCAGACCAGGGGCAGATACGCAGTATTTT. Translated: CASRPGADTQYF.

The J gene is TRBJ2-5, the V gene TRBV5-4; 9 bases fit TRBD2. The CDR3 loop spans 15 amino acids. Per the germline V gene, CDR1 is SGHNT and CDR2 is YYREEE (reference sequence). J lost 5 bases, V lost 3 bases, and 8 bases had no gene match. As DNA, the CDR3 is TGTGCCAGCAGCTCAGGCGGGGGGGCCGAGGAGACCCAGTACTTC. Amino acid sequence: CASSSGGGAEETQYF.

The chain carries TRBV6-1 and TRBJ2-3; D is unclear. The V and J ends lost 4 bases and 6 bases respectively, with 8 bases between them. CDR1 is MNHNS, CDR2 SASEGT, per germline. This CDR3 comprises 12 residues. CDR3 sequence: CASSVQVDTQYF. In DNA, the CDR3 is TGTGCCAGCAGTGTACAAGTGGATACGCAGTATTTT.

This clone was counted once. The rearrangement links TRBV18 to TRBJ1-1, with a weak D call TRBD1 (6 bases). The CDR3 totals 14 residues. V lost 0 bases, J lost 2 bases, and 7 bases lay in between. From germline, CDR1 is KGHSH and CDR2 LQKENI. CDR3 sequence reads: CASSPPRGNTEAFF. CDR3 bases: TGTGCCAGCTCACCACCCAGGGGAAACACTGAAGCTTTCTTT.

This clone was picked up a small number of times. This chain joins TRBV4-2 and TRBJ2-7; 7 bases are a match to TRBD1. This CDR3 contains 13 residues. CDR1 is LGHNA and CDR2 is YNFKEQ in the germline V gene. Germline trimming cut 4 bases from V and 2 bases from J; bases unmatched to any gene: 2. CDR3 protein: CASSPQGTYEQYF. The CDR3 DNA sequence: TGTGCCAGCAGCCCACAGGGGACCTACGAGCAGTACTTC.